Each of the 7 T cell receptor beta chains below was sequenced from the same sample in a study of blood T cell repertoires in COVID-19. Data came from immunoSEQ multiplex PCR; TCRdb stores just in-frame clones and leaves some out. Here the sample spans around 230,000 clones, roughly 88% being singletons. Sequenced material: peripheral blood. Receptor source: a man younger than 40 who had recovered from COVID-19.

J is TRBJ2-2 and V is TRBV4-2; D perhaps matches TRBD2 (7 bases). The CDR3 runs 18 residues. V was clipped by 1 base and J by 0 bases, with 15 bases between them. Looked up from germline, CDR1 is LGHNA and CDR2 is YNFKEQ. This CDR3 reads CASSQVPPGGPNTGELFF. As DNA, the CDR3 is TGTGCCAGCAGCCAAGTACCTCCGGGGGGCCCGAACACCGGGGAGCTGTTTTTT.

CDR3 sequence (DNA): TGTGCCAGTTCCCCCAGGGACAGTTACACCGGGGAGCTGTTTTTT. Translation gives CASSPRDSYTGELFF. This sequence joins TRBV19 and TRBJ2-2, with TRBD1 matching 7 bases. Germline lookup yields CDR1 LNHDA and CDR2 SQIVND (reference sequence). The J segment lost 3 bases and the V segment lost 8 bases, leaving 9 bases of the junction unmatched. This CDR3 spans 15 amino acids.

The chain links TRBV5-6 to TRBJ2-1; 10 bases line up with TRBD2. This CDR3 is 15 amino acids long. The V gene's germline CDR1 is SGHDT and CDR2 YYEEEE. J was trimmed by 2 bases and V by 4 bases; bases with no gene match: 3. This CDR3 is CASSDTSGAYNEQFF. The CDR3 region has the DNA TGTGCCAGCAGCGATACTAGCGGGGCCTACAATGAGCAGTTCTTC.

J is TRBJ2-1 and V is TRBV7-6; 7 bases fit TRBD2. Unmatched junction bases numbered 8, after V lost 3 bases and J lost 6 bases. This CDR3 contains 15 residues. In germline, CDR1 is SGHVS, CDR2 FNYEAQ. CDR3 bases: TGTGCCAGCAGCTTGGGCGGGGGAGGGCTCAATGAGCAGTTCTTC. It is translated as CASSLGGGGLNEQFF.

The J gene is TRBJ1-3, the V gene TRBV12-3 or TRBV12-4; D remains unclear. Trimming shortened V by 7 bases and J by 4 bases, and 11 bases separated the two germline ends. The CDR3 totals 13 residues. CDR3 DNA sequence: TGTGCCAGCACCCGGCCGGGGGGAAACACCATATATTTT. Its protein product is CASTRPGGNTIYF.

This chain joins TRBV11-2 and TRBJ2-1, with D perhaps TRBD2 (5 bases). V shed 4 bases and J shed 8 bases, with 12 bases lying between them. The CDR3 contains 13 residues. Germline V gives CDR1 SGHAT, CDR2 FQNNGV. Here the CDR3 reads CASSSWAGYEQFF. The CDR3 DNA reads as TGTGCCAGCAGCTCTTGGGCGGGTTATGAGCAGTTCTTC.

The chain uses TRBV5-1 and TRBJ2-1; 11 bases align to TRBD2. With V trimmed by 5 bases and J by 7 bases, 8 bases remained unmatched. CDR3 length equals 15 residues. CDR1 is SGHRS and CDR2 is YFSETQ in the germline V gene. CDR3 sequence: CASRTSGDPQNEQFF. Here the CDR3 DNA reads TGCGCCAGCAGGACTAGCGGGGATCCTCAAAATGAGCAGTTCTTC.